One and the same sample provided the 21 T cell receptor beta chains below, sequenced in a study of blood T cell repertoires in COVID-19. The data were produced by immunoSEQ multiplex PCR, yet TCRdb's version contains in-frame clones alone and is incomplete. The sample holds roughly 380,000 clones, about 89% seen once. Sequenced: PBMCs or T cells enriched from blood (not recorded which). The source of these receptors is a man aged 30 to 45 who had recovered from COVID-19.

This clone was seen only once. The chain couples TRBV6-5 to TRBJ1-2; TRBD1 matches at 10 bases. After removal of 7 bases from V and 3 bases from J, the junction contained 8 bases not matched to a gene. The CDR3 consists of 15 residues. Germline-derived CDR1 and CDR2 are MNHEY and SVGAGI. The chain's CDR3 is CASKDPGTGDYGYTF. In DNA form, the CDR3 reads TGTGCCAGCAAAGATCCCGGGACAGGGGACTATGGCTACACCTTC.

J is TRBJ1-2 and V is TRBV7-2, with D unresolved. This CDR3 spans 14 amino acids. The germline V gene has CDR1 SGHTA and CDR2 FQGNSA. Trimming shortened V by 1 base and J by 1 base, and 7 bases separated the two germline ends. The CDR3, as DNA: TGTGCCAGCAGCTTAGACATATATAACTATGGCTACACCTTC. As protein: CASSLDIYNYGYTF.

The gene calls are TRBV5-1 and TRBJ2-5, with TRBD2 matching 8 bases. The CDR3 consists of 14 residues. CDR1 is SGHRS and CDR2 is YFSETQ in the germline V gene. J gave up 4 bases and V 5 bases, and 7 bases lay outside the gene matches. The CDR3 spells CASRPGGPVETQYF. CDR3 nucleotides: TGCGCCAGCAGGCCGGGGGGGCCAGTAGAGACCCAGTACTTC.

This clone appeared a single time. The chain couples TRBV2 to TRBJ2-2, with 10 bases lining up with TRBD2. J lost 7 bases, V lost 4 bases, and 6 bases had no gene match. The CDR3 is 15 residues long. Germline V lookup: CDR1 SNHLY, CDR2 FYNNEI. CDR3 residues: CASSGPSGGFGELFF. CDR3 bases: TGTGCCAGCAGTGGACCTAGCGGGGGTTTCGGGGAGCTGTTTTTT.

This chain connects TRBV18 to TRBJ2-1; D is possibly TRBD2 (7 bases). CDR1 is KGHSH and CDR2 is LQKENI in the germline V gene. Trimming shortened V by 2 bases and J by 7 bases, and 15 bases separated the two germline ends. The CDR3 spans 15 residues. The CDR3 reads CASSPLAGAGNEQFF. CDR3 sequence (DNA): TGTGCCAGCTCACCATTGGCGGGGGCAGGGAATGAGCAGTTCTTC.

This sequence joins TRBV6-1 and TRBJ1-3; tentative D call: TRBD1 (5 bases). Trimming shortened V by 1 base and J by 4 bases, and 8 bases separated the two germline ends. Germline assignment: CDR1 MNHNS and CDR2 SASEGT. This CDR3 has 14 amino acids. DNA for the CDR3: TGTGCCAGCAGTGAAGGATGGGGCGGAAACACCATATATTTT. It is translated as CASSEGWGGNTIYF.

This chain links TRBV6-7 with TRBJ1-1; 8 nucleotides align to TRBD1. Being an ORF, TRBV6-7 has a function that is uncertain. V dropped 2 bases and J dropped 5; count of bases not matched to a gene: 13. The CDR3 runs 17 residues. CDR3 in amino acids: CASSYIGGAGGRTEAFF. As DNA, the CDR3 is TGTGCCAGCAGTTACATCGGGGGAGCAGGGGGCAGAACTGAAGCTTTCTTT.

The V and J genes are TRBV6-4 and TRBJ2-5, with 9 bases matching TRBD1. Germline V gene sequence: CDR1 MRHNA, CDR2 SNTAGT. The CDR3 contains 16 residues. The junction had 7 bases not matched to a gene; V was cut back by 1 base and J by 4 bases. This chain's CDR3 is CASSDWDRERRETQYF. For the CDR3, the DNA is TGTGCCAGCAGTGACTGGGACAGGGAGAGGAGAGAGACCCAGTACTTC.

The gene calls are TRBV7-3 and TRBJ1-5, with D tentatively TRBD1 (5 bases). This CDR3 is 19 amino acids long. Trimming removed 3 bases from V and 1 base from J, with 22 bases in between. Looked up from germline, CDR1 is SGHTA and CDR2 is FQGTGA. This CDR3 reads CASSLGQGRMVGSNQPQHF. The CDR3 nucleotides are TGTGCCAGCAGCTTGGGTCAGGGCCGGATGGTTGGGAGCAATCAGCCCCAGCATTTT.

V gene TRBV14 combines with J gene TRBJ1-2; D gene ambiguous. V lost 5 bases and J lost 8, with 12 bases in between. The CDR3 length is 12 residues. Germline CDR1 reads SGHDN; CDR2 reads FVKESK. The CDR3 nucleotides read TGTGCCAGCAGCTCCAATTTGCGGGGCTACACCTTC. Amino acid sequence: CASSSNLRGYTF.

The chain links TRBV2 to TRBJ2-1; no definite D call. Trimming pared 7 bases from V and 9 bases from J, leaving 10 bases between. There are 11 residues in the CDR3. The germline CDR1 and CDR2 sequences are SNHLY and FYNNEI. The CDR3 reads CASTFQAEQFF. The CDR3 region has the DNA TGTGCCAGCACCTTTCAGGCTGAGCAGTTCTTC. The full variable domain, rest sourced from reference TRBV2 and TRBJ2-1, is EPEVTQTPSHQVTQMGQEVILRCVPISNHLYFYWYRQILGQKVEFLVSFYNNEISEKSEIFDDQFSVERPDGSNFTLKIRSTKLEDSAMYFCASTFQAEQFFGPGTRLTVL.

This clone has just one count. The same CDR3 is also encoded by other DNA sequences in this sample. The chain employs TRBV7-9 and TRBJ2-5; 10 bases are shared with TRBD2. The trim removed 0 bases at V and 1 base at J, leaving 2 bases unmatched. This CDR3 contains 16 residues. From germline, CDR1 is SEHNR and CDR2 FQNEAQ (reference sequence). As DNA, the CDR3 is TGTGCCAGCAGCTTAGCTTTAGCGGGGGGCCAAGAGACCCAGTACTTC. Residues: CASSLALAGGQETQYF. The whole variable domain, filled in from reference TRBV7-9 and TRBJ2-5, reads DTGVSQNPRHKITKRGQNVTFRCDPISEHNRLYWYRQTLGQGPEFLTYFQNEAQLEKSRLLSDRFSAERPKGSFSTLEIQRTEQGDSAMYLCASSLALAGGQETQYFGPGTRLLVL.

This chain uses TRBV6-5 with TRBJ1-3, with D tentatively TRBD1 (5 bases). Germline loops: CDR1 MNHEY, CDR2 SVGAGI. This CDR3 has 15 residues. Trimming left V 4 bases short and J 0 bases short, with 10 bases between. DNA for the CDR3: TGTGCCAGCAGTTCGGGGGTGAACTCTGGAAACACCATATATTTT. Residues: CASSSGVNSGNTIYF.

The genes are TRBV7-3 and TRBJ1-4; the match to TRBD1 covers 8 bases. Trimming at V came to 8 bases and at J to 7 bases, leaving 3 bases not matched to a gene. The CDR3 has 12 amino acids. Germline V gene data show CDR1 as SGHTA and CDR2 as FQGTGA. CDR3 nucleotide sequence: TGTGCCAGCCGGGACAGGCGTGAAAAACTGTTTTTT. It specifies CASRDRREKLFF. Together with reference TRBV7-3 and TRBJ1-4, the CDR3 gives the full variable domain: GAGVSQTPSNKVTEKGKYVELRCDPISGHTALYWYRQSLGQGPEFLIYFQGTGAADDSGLPNDRFFAVRPEGSVSTLKIQRTERGDSAVYLCASRDRREKLFFGSGTQLSVL.

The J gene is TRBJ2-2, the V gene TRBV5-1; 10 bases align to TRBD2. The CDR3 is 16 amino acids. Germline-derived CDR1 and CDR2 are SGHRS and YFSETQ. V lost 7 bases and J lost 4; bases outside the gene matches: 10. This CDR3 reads CASLLSGGAITGELFF. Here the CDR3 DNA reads TGCGCCAGCCTTCTAAGCGGGGGGGCCATCACCGGGGAGCTGTTTTTT.

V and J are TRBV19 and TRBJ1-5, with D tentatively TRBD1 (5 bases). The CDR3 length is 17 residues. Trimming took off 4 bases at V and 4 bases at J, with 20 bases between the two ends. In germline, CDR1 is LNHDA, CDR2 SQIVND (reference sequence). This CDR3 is CASSKFSATATNQPQHF. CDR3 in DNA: TGTGCCAGTAGTAAATTTTCCGCGACAGCTACTAATCAGCCCCAGCATTTT.

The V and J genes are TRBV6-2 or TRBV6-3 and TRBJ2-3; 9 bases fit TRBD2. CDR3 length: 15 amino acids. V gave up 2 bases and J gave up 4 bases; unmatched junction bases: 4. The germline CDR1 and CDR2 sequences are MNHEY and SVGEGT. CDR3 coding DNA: TGTGCCAGCAGTTACCTAGCGGGGATTTCAGATACGCAGTATTTT. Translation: CASSYLAGISDTQYF.

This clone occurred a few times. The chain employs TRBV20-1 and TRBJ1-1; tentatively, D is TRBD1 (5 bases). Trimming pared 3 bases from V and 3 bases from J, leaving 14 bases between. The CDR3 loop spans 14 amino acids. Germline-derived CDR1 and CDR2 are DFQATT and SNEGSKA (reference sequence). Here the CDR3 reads CSASSSSGHTEAFF. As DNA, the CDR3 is TGCAGTGCTAGTAGCTCTTCAGGGCACACTGAAGCTTTCTTT.

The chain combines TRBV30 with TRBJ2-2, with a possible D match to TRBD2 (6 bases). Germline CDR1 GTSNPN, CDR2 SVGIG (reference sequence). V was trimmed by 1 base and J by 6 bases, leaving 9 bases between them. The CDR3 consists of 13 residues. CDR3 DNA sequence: TGTGCCTGGAGTGCCCAGCGGGCCGGGGAGCTGTTTTTT. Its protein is CAWSAQRAGELFF.

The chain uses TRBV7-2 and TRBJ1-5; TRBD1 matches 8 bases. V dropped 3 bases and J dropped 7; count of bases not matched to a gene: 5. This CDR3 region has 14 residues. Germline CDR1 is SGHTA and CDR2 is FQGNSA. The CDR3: CASSFGQGKQPQHF. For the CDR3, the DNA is TGTGCCAGCAGCTTCGGACAGGGAAAGCAGCCCCAGCATTTT.

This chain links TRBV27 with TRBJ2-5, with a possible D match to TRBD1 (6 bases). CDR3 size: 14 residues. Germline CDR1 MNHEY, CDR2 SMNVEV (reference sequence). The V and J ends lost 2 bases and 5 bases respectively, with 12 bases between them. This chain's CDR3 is CASSLMAGVETQYF. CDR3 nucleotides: TGTGCCAGCAGTTTAATGGCAGGGGTCGAGACCCAGTACTTC.